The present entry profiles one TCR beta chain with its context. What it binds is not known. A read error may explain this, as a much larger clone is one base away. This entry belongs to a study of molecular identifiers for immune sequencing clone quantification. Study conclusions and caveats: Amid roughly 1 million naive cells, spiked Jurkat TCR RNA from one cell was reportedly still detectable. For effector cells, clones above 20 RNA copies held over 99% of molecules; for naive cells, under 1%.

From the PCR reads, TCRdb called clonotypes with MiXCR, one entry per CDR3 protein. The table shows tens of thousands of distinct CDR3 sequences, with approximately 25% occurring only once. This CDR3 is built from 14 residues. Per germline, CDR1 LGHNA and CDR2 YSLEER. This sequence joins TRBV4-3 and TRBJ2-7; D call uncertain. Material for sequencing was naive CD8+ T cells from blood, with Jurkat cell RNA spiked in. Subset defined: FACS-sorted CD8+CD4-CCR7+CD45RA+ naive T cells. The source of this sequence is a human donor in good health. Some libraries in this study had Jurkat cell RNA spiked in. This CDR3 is CASGQDLGVAGQYF. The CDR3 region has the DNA TGCGCCAGCGGCCAAGATCTGGGCGTGGCCGGGCAGTACTTC.